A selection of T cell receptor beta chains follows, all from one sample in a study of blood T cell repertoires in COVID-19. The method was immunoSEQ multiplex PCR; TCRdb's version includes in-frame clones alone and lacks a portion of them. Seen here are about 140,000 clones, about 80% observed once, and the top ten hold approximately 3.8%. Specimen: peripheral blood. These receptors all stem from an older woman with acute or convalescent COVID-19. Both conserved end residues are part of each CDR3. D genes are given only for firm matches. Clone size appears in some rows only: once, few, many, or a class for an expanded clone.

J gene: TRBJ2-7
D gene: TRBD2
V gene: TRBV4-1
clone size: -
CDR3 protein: CASSPFTSGNAHEQYF
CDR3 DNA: TGCGCCAGCAGCCCGTTTACTAGCGGGAATGCCCACGAGCAGTACTTC

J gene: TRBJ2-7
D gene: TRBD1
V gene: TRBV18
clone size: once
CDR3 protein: CASSLGGQAYEQYF
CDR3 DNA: TGTGCCAGCTCTCTAGGAGGACAGGCCTACGAGCAGTACTTC

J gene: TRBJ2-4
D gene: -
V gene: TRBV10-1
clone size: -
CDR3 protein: CASSESAGFLAKNIQYF
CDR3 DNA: TGCGCCAGCAGTGAGTCGGCAGGTTTTTTAGCCAAAAACATTCAGTACTTC

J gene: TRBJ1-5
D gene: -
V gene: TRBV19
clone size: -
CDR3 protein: CASKSRGTNQPQHF
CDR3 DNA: TGTGCCAGTAAGAGTAGGGGAACCAATCAGCCCCAGCATTTT

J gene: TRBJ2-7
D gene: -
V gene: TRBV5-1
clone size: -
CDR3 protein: CASSLAGGSYEQYF
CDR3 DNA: TGCGCCAGCAGCTTAGCCGGCGGGTCCTACGAGCAGTACTTC

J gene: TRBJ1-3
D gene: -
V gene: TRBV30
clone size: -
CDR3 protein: CAWSVLSGNTIYF
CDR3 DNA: TGTGCCTGGAGTGTACTCTCTGGAAACACCATATATTTT

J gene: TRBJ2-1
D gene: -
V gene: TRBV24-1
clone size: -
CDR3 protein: CATRAGSLSYNEQFF
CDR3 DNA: TGTGCCACCAGGGCAGGGTCACTCTCCTACAATGAGCAGTTCTTC

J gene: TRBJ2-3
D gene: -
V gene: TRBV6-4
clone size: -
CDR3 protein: CASSDPVEPYTQYF
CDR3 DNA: TGTGCCAGCAGTGACCCGGTAGAGCCGTATACGCAGTATTTT

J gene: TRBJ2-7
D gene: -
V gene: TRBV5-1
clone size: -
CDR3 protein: CASTRDTSFYEQYF
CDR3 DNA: TGCGCCAGCACCAGGGACACCTCCTTTTACGAGCAGTACTTC

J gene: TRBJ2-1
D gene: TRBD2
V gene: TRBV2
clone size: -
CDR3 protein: CASRDSGGYNEQFF
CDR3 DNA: TGTGCCAGCAGGGATAGCGGGGGATACAATGAGCAGTTCTTC

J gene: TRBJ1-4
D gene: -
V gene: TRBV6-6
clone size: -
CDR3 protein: CASRNGQNNEKLFF
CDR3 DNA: TGTGCCAGCAGAAACGGACAAAATAATGAAAAACTGTTTTTT

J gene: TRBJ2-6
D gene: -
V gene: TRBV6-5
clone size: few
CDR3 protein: CASSSRLASGANVLTF
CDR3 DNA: TGTGCCAGCAGTTCTCGATTAGCATCTGGGGCCAACGTCCTGACTTTC

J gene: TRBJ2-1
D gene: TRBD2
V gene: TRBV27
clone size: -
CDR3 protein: CASSLSLGGAGNEQFF
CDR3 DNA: TGTGCCAGCAGTTTATCTCTCGGGGGAGCGGGGAATGAGCAGTTCTTC

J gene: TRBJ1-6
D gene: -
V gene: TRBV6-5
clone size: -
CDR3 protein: CASRPGAHNSPLHF
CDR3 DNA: TGTGCCAGCAGACCAGGGGCACATAATTCACCCCTCCACTTT

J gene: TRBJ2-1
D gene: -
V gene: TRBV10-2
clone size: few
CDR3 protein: CASSAYNEQFF
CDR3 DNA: TGCGCCAGCAGTGCTTACAATGAGCAGTTCTTC

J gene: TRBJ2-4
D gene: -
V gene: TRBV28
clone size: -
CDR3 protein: CASSGVTTLAKNIQYF
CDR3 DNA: TGTGCCAGCAGTGGGGTGACTACACTAGCCAAAAACATTCAGTACTTC

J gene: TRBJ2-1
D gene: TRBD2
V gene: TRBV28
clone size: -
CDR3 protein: CASSLAGGPIGNEQFF
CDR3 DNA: TGTGCCAGCAGTTTAGCGGGAGGGCCGATTGGCAATGAGCAGTTCTTC

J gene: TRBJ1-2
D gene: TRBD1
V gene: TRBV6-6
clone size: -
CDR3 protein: CASSYSYPTGWGYTF
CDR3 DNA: TGTGCCAGCAGTTACTCCTATCCGACAGGGTGGGGCTACACCTTC

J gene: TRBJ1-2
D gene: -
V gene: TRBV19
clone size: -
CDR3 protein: CASSVWGNNYGYTF
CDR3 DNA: TGTGCCAGTAGTGTATGGGGCAACAACTATGGCTACACCTTC

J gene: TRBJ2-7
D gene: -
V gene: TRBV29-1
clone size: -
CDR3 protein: CSVAGFYEQYF
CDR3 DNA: TGCAGCGTTGCAGGGTTCTACGAGCAGTACTTC

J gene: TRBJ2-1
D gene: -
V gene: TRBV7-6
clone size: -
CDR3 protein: CASSLVARTEEQFF
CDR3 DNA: TGTGCCAGCAGCTTAGTCGCTAGAACGGAAGAGCAGTTCTTC

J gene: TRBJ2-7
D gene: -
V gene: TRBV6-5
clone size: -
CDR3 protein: CANGLTWGSEQYF
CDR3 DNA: TGTGCCAACGGGCTGACCTGGGGCTCCGAGCAGTACTTC

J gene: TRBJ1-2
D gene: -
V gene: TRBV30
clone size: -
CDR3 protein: CAWAGTTPNYGYTF
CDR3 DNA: TGTGCCTGGGCCGGGACAACCCCTAACTATGGCTACACCTTC

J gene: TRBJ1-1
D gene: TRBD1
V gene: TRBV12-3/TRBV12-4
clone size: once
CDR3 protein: CASSNGQGAEAFF
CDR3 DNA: TGTGCCAGCAGCAATGGACAGGGGGCTGAAGCTTTCTTT

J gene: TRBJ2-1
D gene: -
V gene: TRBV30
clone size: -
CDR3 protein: CAWSVRLAATNNEQFF
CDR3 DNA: TGTGCCTGGAGTGTACGTCTCGCGGCAACTAACAATGAGCAGTTCTTC

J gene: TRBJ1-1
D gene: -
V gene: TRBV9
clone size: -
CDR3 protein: CASSLGSSRGMNTEAFF
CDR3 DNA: TGTGCCAGCAGTCTAGGGTCGTCACGGGGAATGAACACTGAAGCTTTCTTT

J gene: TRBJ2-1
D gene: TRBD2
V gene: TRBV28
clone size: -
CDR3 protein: CASETGGIYNEQFF
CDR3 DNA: TGTGCCAGCGAAACGGGAGGGATATACAATGAGCAGTTCTTC

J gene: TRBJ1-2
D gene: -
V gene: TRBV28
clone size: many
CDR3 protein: CASSLGGGENYGYTF
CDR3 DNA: TGTGCCAGCAGCCTGGGAGGCGGTGAAAACTATGGCTACACCTTC

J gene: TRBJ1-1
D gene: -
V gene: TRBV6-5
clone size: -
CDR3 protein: CATTEAVWEAFF
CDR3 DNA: TGTGCCACCACGGAGGCAGTATGGGAAGCTTTCTTT

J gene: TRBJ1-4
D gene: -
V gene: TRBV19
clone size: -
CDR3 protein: CASSNTGNIEKLFF
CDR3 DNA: TGTGCCAGTAGTAATACCGGTAATATTGAAAAACTGTTTTTT

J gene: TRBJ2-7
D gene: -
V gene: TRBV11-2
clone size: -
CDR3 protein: CASTPSLEQYF
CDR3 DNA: TGTGCCAGCACCCCCTCCCTCGAGCAGTACTTC

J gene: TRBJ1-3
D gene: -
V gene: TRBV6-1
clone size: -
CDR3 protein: CASSEDPSGNTIYF
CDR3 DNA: TGTGCCAGCAGTGAAGATCCATCTGGAAACACCATATATTTT

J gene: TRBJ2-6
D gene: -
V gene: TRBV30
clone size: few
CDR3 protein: CAWSLSGANVLTF
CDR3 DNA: TGTGCCTGGAGCCTCTCTGGGGCCAACGTCCTGACTTTC

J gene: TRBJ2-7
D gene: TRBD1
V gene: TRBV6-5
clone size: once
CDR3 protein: CASNQGQGASGQYF
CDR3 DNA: TGTGCCAGCAATCAGGGACAGGGTGCGTCGGGGCAGTACTTC

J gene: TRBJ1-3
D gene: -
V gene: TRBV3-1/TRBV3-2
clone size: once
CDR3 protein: CASSQEVSTPFSGNTIYF
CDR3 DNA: TGTGCCAGCAGCCAAGAGGTATCGACACCTTTCTCTGGAAACACCATATATTTT

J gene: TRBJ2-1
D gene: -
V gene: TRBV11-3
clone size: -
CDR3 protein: CASSLFRGLYNEQFF
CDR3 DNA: TGTGCCAGCAGCTTGTTTCGCGGGCTCTACAATGAGCAGTTCTTC